A selection of T cell receptor beta chains follows, all from one sample in a study of blood T cell repertoires in COVID-19. Profiling relied on immunoSEQ multiplex PCR, and the TCRdb table lists in-frame clones only, not all of them. The sample has 55,000 to 75,000 clones, about nine tenths seen once. Sequenced sample: peripheral blood. The receptors originated from a man between 50 and 59 years old with active COVID-19. Both conserved end residues are part of each CDR3. A D gene is named only where the DNA matches it firmly. Clone size is shown for a subset of rows, as once, few, many or a class of expanded clone.

.,.,TRBV19,TRBJ2-3,TGTGCCAGTAGTATAGGTGCTTTTAGGAGACAGCTCACAGATACGCAGTATTTT,CASSIGAFRRQLTDTQYF
TRBD1,.,TRBV19,TRBJ2-3,TGTGCCAGTAGTAGCCCCGGGACAGGGGTCGATACGCAGTATTTT,CASSSPGTGVDTQYF
.,few,TRBV18,TRBJ2-7,TGTGCCAGCTCACCAGTCCCCCAGGGCTACGAGCAGTACTTC,CASSPVPQGYEQYF
TRBD1,.,TRBV7-8,TRBJ1-2,TGTGCCAGCAGCCGAGGGACAGGCAGTAACTATGGCTACACCTTC,CASSRGTGSNYGYTF
.,.,TRBV6-5,TRBJ1-4,TGTGCCAGCCGGTTGATAGCTAATGAAAAACTGTTTTTT,CASRLIANEKLFF
.,.,TRBV7-2,TRBJ2-3,TGTGCCAGCTTCGTGAGCACAGATACGCAGTATTTT,CASFVSTDTQYF
.,.,TRBV7-9,TRBJ2-3,TGTGCCAGCAGCTTAGTAGGGGCGTACCCCAGCACAGATACGCAGTATTTT,CASSLVGAYPSTDTQYF
TRBD1,.,TRBV5-5,TRBJ2-4,TGTGCCAGCAGCTTGGTTCGGCAGGGGGTAGGGAACATTCAGTACTTC,CASSLVRQGVGNIQYF
TRBD2,.,TRBV11-2,TRBJ2-6,TGTGCCAGCAGCTCACGGGGGGGAGCACGCTCTGGGGCCAACGTCCTGACTTTC,CASSSRGGARSGANVLTF
.,.,TRBV29-1,TRBJ1-1,TGCAGCGTTAGGGAGAATTGGAACACTGAAGCTTTCTTT,CSVRENWNTEAFF
TRBD2,few,TRBV7-2,TRBJ2-7,TGTGCCAGCAGCCTCCGGACTAGCGGGGCGTACGAGCAGTACTTC,CASSLRTSGAYEQYF
.,.,TRBV7-3,TRBJ2-1,TGTGCCAGCAGCTTAGCCCTAGCACATGAGCAGTTCTTC,CASSLALAHEQFF
TRBD1,many,TRBV15,TRBJ1-2,TGTGCCACCAGCAAGGGGGCAAACTATGGCTACACCTTC,CATSKGANYGYTF
TRBD2,few,TRBV5-5,TRBJ2-7,TGTGCCAGCAGCGGCGCCGGGACTAGCAGATCCTACGAGCAGTACTTC,CASSGAGTSRSYEQYF
TRBD1,.,TRBV5-5,TRBJ1-4,TGTGCCAGCAGCTTCAGGGGGCATAGTAATGAAAAACTGTTTTTT,CASSFRGHSNEKLFF
.,.,TRBV6-4,TRBJ2-7,TGTGCCAGCACCGGGGGATACGAGCAGTACTTC,CASTGGYEQYF
.,.,TRBV4-1,TRBJ1-3,TGCGCCAGCAGCCGCGGGACTCAGGAGAACACCATATATTTT,CASSRGTQENTIYF
TRBD1,.,TRBV11-2,TRBJ1-1,TGTGCCAGCAGCCGTAGACAGGGGGCGCCGGGCACTGAAGCTTTCTTT,CASSRRQGAPGTEAFF
.,.,TRBV6-1,TRBJ2-5,TGTGCCAGCAGTGAAGCGCGAGGGGGGGAAGTCCAAGAGACCCAGTACTTC,CASSEARGGEVQETQYF
.,few,TRBV24-1,TRBJ2-3,TGTGCCACCAGTGGCATGGCTCCGGAGGGAACGGATAAGCGTGATACGCAGTATTTT,CATSGMAPEGTDKRDTQYF
TRBD2,.,TRBV7-9,TRBJ2-7,TGTGCCAGCGGCCCTTGGAGCGGGAGGTATATCGAGCAGTACTTC,CASGPWSGRYIEQYF
TRBD2,.,TRBV10-3,TRBJ2-5,TGTGCCATCAGTGGAGCGGGGGGGGAAGAGACCCAGTACTTC,CAISGAGGEETQYF
TRBD1,.,TRBV5-1,TRBJ1-6,TGCGCCAGCAGCTCCTCAGGGGGTAATTCACCCCTCCACTTT,CASSSSGGNSPLHF
.,.,TRBV14,TRBJ2-1,TGTGCCAGCAGCCAAGTCTTCGCGGGTGAGCAGTTCTTC,CASSQVFAGEQFF
TRBD1,.,TRBV18,TRBJ1-1,TGTGCCGGCTCACCACCGGGACAGGCTAATGAAGCTTTCTTT,CAGSPPGQANEAFF
.,.,TRBV4-1,TRBJ1-1,TGCGCCAGCAGCCAAGAGGTAGTAAGGGGGACCACTGAAGCTTTCTTT,CASSQEVVRGTTEAFF
.,.,TRBV28,TRBJ1-5,TGTGCCAGCAGTTGGAAGACAGGACTTAGCAATCAGCCCCAGCATTTT,CASSWKTGLSNQPQHF